This T cell receptor beta chain was obtained from a study of cytomegalovirus exposure and HLA in healthy donors. The PCR ran on 60 Vbeta and 13 Jbeta primers. Profiling relied on immunoSEQ multiplex PCR, and the TCRdb table lists in-frame clones only, not all of them. The sample contains more than 150,000 clones, about 82% of which appear only once. A remark on this clone: Its target is unknown.

This CDR3 is built from 14 residues. V lost 3 bases and J lost 10, with 16 bases in between. The germline V gene encodes CDR1 SNHLY and CDR2 FYNNEI. General study results and limits: Per a later analysis, 15,000 to 20,000 TCR beta sequences showed association with HLA alleles at 0.05 false discovery rate.

The rearrangement uses TRBV2 and TRBJ2-1; TRBD2 might be the D (6 bases). Sequenced input: PBMCs. This TCR was recovered from a man aged 18 to 30 in good health and CMV-seronegative. CDR3 nucleotide sequence: TGTGCCAGCAGTGAGGGGGGTAGCAAACAGGAGCAGTTCTTC. This codes for CASSEGGSKQEQFF.